This T cell receptor (beta chain) was identified during a study of blood T cell repertoires in COVID-19. Per the germline V gene, CDR1 is GTSNPN and CDR2 is SVGIG (reference sequence). This CDR3 has 15 residues. With 4 bases removed from V and 5 bases from J, the gap between germline ends came to 18 bases. Using immunoSEQ multiplex PCR, the repertoire was profiled, and TCRdb retains in-frame clones only, with some absent. The table lists approximately 310,000 clones, roughly 85% of them singletons. This clonotype was obtained from a man younger than 45 who had recovered from COVID-19. Input material: PBMCs or T cells enriched from blood (not recorded which). V usage is TRBV30 and J usage is TRBJ1-5; D might be TRBD1 (6 bases). For the CDR3, the DNA is TGTGCCTGGACCGCGACAGGATCCCCCCATCAGCCCCAGCATTTT. This encodes CAWTATGSPHQPQHF. Based on the CDR3 plus reference TRBV30 and TRBJ1-5, the full variable domain is SQTIHQWPATLVQPVGSPLSLECTVEGTSNPNLYWYRQAAGRGLQLLFYSVGIGQISSEVPQNLSASRPQDRQFILSSKKLLLSDSGFYLCAWTATGSPHQPQHFGDGTRLSIL.